A single sample is the source of the 8 T cell receptor beta chains below, sequenced in a study of blood T cell repertoires in COVID-19. TCRdb keeps only in-frame clones here, not all; method: immunoSEQ multiplex PCR. The sample yields under 450,000 clones, approximately 89% seen once. Sequencing was done on a sample of PBMCs or T cells enriched from blood (not recorded which). The receptors stem from a woman in her thirties or forties who had been exposed to COVID-19.

The CDR3 nucleotides read TGTGCCAGCAGCTTATCCGACATCTTTAATTCACCCCTCCACTTT. Translating it yields CASSLSDIFNSPLHF. The V and J genes are TRBV7-9 and TRBJ1-6; D is unresolved. Germline V gene data show CDR1 as SEHNR and CDR2 as FQNEAQ (reference sequence). The CDR3 totals 15 residues. V lost 2 bases to trimming and J lost 6 bases, with 11 bases between them.

This clone was observed a single time. Written as DNA, the CDR3 is TGCGCCAGCAGCTTGAGGACAGGACAAGAGACCCAGTACTTC. It specifies CASSLRTGQETQYF. The chain is built from TRBV5-1 and TRBJ2-5; 7 nucleotides match TRBD1. Germline values: CDR1 SGHRS, CDR2 YFSETQ. This CDR3 is 14 amino acids long. After removal of 1 base from V and 2 bases from J, the junction contained 2 bases not matched to a gene.

Comments on this clone: Other DNA sequences from this sample encode an identical CDR3 as well. The chain employs TRBV5-1 and TRBJ1-5, with TRBD1 matching over 8 bases. V lost 5 bases, J lost 7 bases, and 8 bases stayed unmatched. The CDR3 runs to 14 residues. The germline V gene encodes CDR1 SGHRS and CDR2 YFSETQ. Here the CDR3 reads CASSSGTGNQPQHF. DNA of the CDR3: TGCGCCAGCAGTTCCGGGACAGGAAACCAGCCCCAGCATTTT.

This chain connects TRBV19 to TRBJ1-5; 8 nucleotides agree with TRBD1. The CDR3 totals 13 residues. CDR1 and CDR2 from the germline V gene are LNHDA and SQIVND (reference sequence). V lost 8 bases to trimming and J lost 7 bases; unmatched junction nucleotides: 7. DNA of the CDR3: TGTGCCAGTTCCGACAGGGGTTACCAGCCCCAGCATTTT. Amino acid sequence: CASSDRGYQPQHF.

The chain carries TRBV6-5 and TRBJ1-4; 10 positions agree with TRBD1. The germline V gene encodes CDR1 MNHEY and CDR2 SVGAGI. The CDR3 sequence is 15 residues long. V was pared by 5 bases and J by 12 bases, with 12 bases of the junction left unmatched. The CDR3 sequence: CASSLQGTGVPQLFF. The CDR3 DNA reads as TGTGCCAGCAGTCTACAGGGGACAGGGGTCCCACAACTGTTTTTT.

There are a few counts of this clone. The V gene is TRBV25-1, the J gene TRBJ2-2, with D perhaps matching TRBD2 (6 bases). The CDR3 extends over 14 amino acids. The V gene lost 7 bases and the J gene lost 3 bases, with 12 bases spanning the gap. In germline, CDR1 is MGHDK, CDR2 SYGVNS. The CDR3 region is CASKSSGYTGELFF. In nucleotides, the CDR3 is TGTGCCAGCAAGTCCAGCGGGTACACCGGGGAGCTGTTTTTT. Using reference TRBV25-1 and TRBJ2-2 for the parts outside the CDR3, the full variable domain is EADIYQTPRYLVIGTGKKITLECSQTMGHDKMYWYQQDPGMELHLIHYSYGVNSTEKGDLSSESTVSRIRTEHFPLTLESARPSHTSQYLCASKSSGYTGELFFGEGSRLTVL.

In this sample, this clone turned up a few times. This chain uses TRBV27 with TRBJ1-1; D is possibly TRBD1 (5 bases). This CDR3 spans 14 amino acids. The V gene's germline CDR1 is MNHEY and CDR2 SMNVEV (reference sequence). V shed 3 bases and J shed 1 base, with 9 bases lying between them. The CDR3 region is CASSFVGQNTEAFF. CDR3 sequence (DNA): TGTGCCAGCAGTTTTGTGGGGCAGAACACTGAAGCTTTCTTT.

V and J are TRBV7-9 and TRBJ1-5; 7 bases match TRBD1. Per germline, CDR1 SEHNR and CDR2 FQNEAQ (reference sequence). V gave up 5 bases and J gave up 5 bases; unmatched junction bases: 6. CDR3 length: 14 amino acids. The CDR3 DNA reads as TGTGCCAGCAGCCCCCGGGACAGCCATCAGCCCCAGCATTTT. Protein sequence: CASSPRDSHQPQHF.